A selection of T cell receptor beta chains follows, all from one sample in a study of blood T cell repertoires in COVID-19. Sequenced by immunoSEQ multiplex PCR; TCRdb stores in-frame clones only, minus some. The table shows approximately 190,000 clones, with 88% occurring only once. Sample: peripheral blood. Receptors were obtained from a man aged 40-50 years with active or convalescent COVID-19. The CDR3 runs from the conserved cysteine through the conserved F or W. Each record gives: CDR3 protein, CDR3 DNA, D gene, J gene, V gene, clone size. A D gene is named only where the DNA matches it firmly. Expanded clones get a size class; other rows say once, few or many, or leave the size out.

CASSTKGGETQYF TGTGCCAGCAGCACAAAGGGAGGAGAGACCCAGTACTTC . TRBJ2-5 TRBV14 .
CASARDSGRARGANVLTF TGCGCCAGCGCTCGGGATAGCGGGAGGGCCCGAGGGGCCAACGTCCTGACTTTC TRBD2 TRBJ2-6 TRBV5-1 .
CASSLVPQDWAGYLYGYTF TGTGCCAGCAGCTTAGTGCCCCAAGATTGGGCAGGCTACTTGTATGGCTACACCTTC . TRBJ1-2 TRBV7-2 .
CASSRAGGETQYF TGTGCCAGTAGTCGAGCTGGTGGAGAGACCCAGTACTTC . TRBJ2-5 TRBV19 .
CAAATGGIGQPQHF TGTGCCGCAGCAACAGGGGGCATCGGTCAGCCCCAGCATTTT TRBD1 TRBJ1-5 TRBV24-1 .
CASSYPEDSGMNGYTF TGTGCCAGCAGTTACCCAGAGGACAGTGGGATGAATGGCTACACCTTC . TRBJ1-2 TRBV6-2/TRBV6-3 .
CASSASSGASSGNTIYF TGTGCCAGCAGTGCAAGCAGCGGGGCCAGCTCTGGAAACACCATATATTTT . TRBJ1-3 TRBV2 .
CASSLAWQGLSNTEAFF TGTGCCAGCAGCTTAGCGTGGCAGGGGTTATCGAACACTGAAGCTTTCTTT . TRBJ1-1 TRBV7-9 .
CASSTGRSVETQYF TGTGCCAGCAGCACTGGGCGAAGTGTTGAGACCCAGTACTTC . TRBJ2-5 TRBV27 .
CASRRGHLSYNEQFF TGTGCCAGTCGGAGGGGGCACCTTTCCTACAATGAGCAGTTCTTC . TRBJ2-1 TRBV19 .
CASSGTGLSNQPQHF TGTGCCAGTTCAGGGACAGGGCTCAGCAATCAGCCCCAGCATTTT TRBD1 TRBJ1-5 TRBV3-1/TRBV3-2 .
CASSTGSSGNTIYF TGTGCCAGCTCCACGGGGAGCTCTGGAAACACCATATATTTT . TRBJ1-3 TRBV28 .
CASSLKRLETQYF TGTGCCAGCAGCTTGAAACGGTTGGAGACCCAGTACTTC . TRBJ2-5 TRBV5-4 .
CASSREQGSWTGELFF TGTGCCAGCAGTCGGGAACAGGGAAGTTGGACCGGGGAGCTGTTTTTT . TRBJ2-2 TRBV25-1 .
CASSLRSGETQYF TGTGCCAGCAGCCTCCGTTCGGGGGAGACCCAGTACTTC . TRBJ2-5 TRBV7-3 .
CASSYSGGATQYF TGTGCCAGCAGTTACTCGGGGGGGGCTACGCAGTATTTT . TRBJ2-3 TRBV6-2/TRBV6-3 .
CASSRPDAGKGREQYF TGCGCCAGCAGCCGCCCCGACGCAGGGAAAGGACGCGAGCAGTACTTC . TRBJ2-7 TRBV5-1 .
CATNRGGLNTEAFF TGTGCCACCAATCGCGGGGGGCTGAACACTGAAGCTTTCTTT . TRBJ1-1 TRBV15 .
CASSLGGQFQETQYF TGTGCCAGCAGCTTAGGAGGACAGTTCCAAGAGACCCAGTACTTC . TRBJ2-5 TRBV7-9 .
CASSLGQGTDTQYF TGTGCCAGCAGTTTGGGACAGGGTACAGATACGCAGTATTTT TRBD1 TRBJ2-3 TRBV28 .
CASSATGAGPSYQPQHF TGTGCCAGCAGTGCGACTGGGGCTGGACCTTCGTATCAGCCCCAGCATTTT . TRBJ1-5 TRBV6-1 once
CASSLLQGSMNTEAFF TGTGCCAGCAGCCTACTACAGGGGTCTATGAACACTGAAGCTTTCTTT TRBD1 TRBJ1-1 TRBV4-2 many
CASSLSGGGSDTQYF TGTGCCAGCAGTTTATCGGGTGGTGGCTCAGATACGCAGTATTTT . TRBJ2-3 TRBV28 .
CASSPRYTSRNTEAFF TGTGCCAGCAGCCCTCGATACACTAGTCGGAACACTGAAGCTTTCTTT . TRBJ1-1 TRBV6-2/TRBV6-3 few
CASSLAGGADTQYF TGTGCCAGCAGCCTAGCGGGAGGGGCAGATACGCAGTATTTT TRBD2 TRBJ2-3 TRBV6-4 once
CASIVSGAITEAFF TGTGCCAGTATCGTATCAGGGGCTATCACTGAAGCTTTCTTT . TRBJ1-1 TRBV19 .
CASSLEAGGVSGNTIYF TGTGCCAGCAGCTTGGAGGCAGGGGGCGTCTCTGGAAACACCATATATTTT TRBD1 TRBJ1-3 TRBV5-5 .
CAITDRGKRNTIYF TGTGCCATCACAGACAGGGGAAAAAGAAACACCATATATTTT TRBD1 TRBJ1-3 TRBV5-4 .
CASSPSRTTYEQYF TGTGCCAGCTCACCATCCCGGACAACCTACGAGCAGTACTTC . TRBJ2-7 TRBV18 .
CASSLRQGWSNQPQHF TGTGCCAGCAGCCTAAGGCAGGGTTGGAGCAATCAGCCCCAGCATTTT . TRBJ1-5 TRBV6-2/TRBV6-3 .
CASSRGTGKLRNEKLFF TGTGCCAGCAGCAGGGGGACAGGGAAATTAAGAAATGAAAAACTGTTTTTT TRBD1 TRBJ1-4 TRBV3-1/TRBV3-2 .
CASSKDRGRRDEQFF TGCGCCAGCAGCAAAGACAGGGGGCGTCGCGATGAGCAGTTCTTC TRBD1 TRBJ2-1 TRBV5-1 .
CASSLTVGGYTF TGTGCCAGCAGTTTAACGGTTGGTGGCTACACCTTC . TRBJ1-2 TRBV12-3/TRBV12-4 .
CASSPGTGSYEQYF TGTGCCAGCTCACCCGGGACAGGGTCCTACGAGCAGTACTTC TRBD1 TRBJ2-7 TRBV18 .
CASSLRQGDTEAFF TGTGCCAGCAGCCTCCGACAGGGGGACACTGAAGCTTTCTTT TRBD1 TRBJ1-1 TRBV27 .
CSVEDGSRDTIYF TGCAGCGTTGAAGATGGGAGTAGGGACACCATATATTTT . TRBJ1-3 TRBV29-1 .
CASSLAEGSGYTF TGTGCCAGCAGCTTAGCGGAAGGGAGCGGCTACACCTTC . TRBJ1-2 TRBV7-8 .
CASSDYNLPRWGYTF TGTGCCAGCAGTGACTACAACCTACCGAGGTGGGGCTACACCTTC . TRBJ1-2 TRBV6-6 .
CASSRDRVFGGELFF TGTGCCAGTAGTAGGGACAGGGTTTTCGGCGGGGAGCTGTTTTTT TRBD1 TRBJ2-2 TRBV19 .
CASITGTGGYNEQFF TGTGCCAGCATCACCGGGACAGGAGGGTACAATGAGCAGTTCTTC TRBD1 TRBJ2-1 TRBV5-5 once
CASSLLGGRGNTIYF TGTGCCAGCAGCTTACTCGGCGGCAGAGGTAACACCATATATTTT . TRBJ1-3 TRBV7-9 .
CASSYGDTSWNEQYF TGTGCCAGCAGTTATGGGGACACAAGTTGGAACGAGCAGTACTTC . TRBJ2-7 TRBV6-5 .
CASSAVPAGKPGELFF TGTGCCAGCAGCGCCGTCCCAGCGGGGAAACCCGGGGAGCTGTTTTTT TRBD2 TRBJ2-2 TRBV9 .
CASSLNSADTEAFF TGCGCCAGCAGCTTGAATTCCGCGGACACTGAAGCTTTCTTT . TRBJ1-1 TRBV5-1 .
CASSRTGGNQPQHF TGTGCCAGCAGTAGGACAGGAGGCAATCAGCCCCAGCATTTT TRBD1 TRBJ1-5 TRBV6-6 .
CASSGGGDDYGYTF TGTGCCAGTAGTGGGGGGGGCGATGACTATGGCTACACCTTC . TRBJ1-2 TRBV19 once
CASSRGQGSEKLFF TGTGCCAGCAGCCGCGGACAGGGAAGTGAAAAACTGTTTTTT TRBD1 TRBJ1-4 TRBV7-2 .
CASSFRRASSGANVLTF TGTGCCAGCAGCTTTCGCAGGGCCAGCTCTGGGGCCAACGTCCTGACTTTC . TRBJ2-6 TRBV7-2 .
CASSYSHRTGSSYNEQFF TGTGCCAGCAGTTACTCCCATCGGACAGGGAGCTCCTACAATGAGCAGTTCTTC TRBD1 TRBJ2-1 TRBV6-2/TRBV6-3 .
CASSSGTGRFTEAFF TGTGCCAGCAGTTCGGGGACAGGGAGGTTTACTGAAGCTTTCTTT TRBD1 TRBJ1-1 TRBV6-6 .